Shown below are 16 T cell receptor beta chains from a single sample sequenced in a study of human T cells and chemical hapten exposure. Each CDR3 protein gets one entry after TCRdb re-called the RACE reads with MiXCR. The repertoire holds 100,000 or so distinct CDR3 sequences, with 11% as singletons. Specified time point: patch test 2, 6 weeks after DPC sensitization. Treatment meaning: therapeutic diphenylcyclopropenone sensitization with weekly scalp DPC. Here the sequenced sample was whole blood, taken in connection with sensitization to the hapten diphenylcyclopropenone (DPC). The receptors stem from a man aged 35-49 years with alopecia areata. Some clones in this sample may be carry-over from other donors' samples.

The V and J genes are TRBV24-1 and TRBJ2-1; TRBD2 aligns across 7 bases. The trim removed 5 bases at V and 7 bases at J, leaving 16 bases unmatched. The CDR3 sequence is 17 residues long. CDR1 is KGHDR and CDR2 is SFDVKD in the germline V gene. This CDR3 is CATSGTFGGGPGNEQFF. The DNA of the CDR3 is TGTGCCACCAGTGGTACATTTGGGGGAGGGCCTGGGAATGAGCAGTTCTTC.

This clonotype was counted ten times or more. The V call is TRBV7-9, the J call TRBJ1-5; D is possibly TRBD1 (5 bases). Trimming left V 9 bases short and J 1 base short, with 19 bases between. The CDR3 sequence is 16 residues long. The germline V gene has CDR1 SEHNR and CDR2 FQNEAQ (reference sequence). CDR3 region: CASARQGVLSNQPQHF. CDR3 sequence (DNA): TGTGCCAGTGCCCGGCAGGGAGTGCTGAGCAATCAGCCCCAGCATTTT.

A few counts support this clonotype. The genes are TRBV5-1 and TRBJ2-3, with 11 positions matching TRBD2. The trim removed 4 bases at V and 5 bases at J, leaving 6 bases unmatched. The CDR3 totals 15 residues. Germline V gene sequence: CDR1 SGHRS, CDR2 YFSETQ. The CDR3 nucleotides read TGCGCCAGCAGCGGGACGACTAGCGGGGTAGATACGCAGTATTTT. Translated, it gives CASSGTTSGVDTQYF.

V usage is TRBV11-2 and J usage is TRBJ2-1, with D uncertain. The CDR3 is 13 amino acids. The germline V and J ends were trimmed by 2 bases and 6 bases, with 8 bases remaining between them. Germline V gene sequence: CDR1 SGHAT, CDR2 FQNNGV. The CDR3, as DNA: TGTGCCAGCAGCTTAAGCTCAGCCAATGAGCAGTTCTTC. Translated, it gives CASSLSSANEQFF.

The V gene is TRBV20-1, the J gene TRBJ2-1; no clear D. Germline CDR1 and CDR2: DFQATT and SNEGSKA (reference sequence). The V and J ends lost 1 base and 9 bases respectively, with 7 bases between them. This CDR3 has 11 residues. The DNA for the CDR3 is TGCAGTGCTAGAGTGGTGGGTGAGCAGTTCTTC. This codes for CSARVVGEQFF.

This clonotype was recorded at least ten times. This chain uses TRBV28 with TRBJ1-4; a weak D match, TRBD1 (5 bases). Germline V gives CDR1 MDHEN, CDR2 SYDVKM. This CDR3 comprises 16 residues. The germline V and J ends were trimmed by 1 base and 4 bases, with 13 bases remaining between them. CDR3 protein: CASSLSHGAGNEKLFF. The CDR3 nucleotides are TGTGCCAGCAGTTTATCTCACGGGGCGGGTAATGAAAAACTGTTTTTT. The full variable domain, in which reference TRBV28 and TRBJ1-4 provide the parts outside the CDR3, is DVKVTQSSRYLVKRTGEKVFLECVQDMDHENMFWYRQDPGLGLRLIYFSYDVKMKEKGDIPEGYSVSREKKERFSLILESASTNQTSMYLCASSLSHGAGNEKLFFGSGTQLSVL.

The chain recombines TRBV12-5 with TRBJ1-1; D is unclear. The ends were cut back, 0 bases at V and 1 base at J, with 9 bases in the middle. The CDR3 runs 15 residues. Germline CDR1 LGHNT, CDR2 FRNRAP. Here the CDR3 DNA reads TGTGCTAGTGGTTTGGTACTATCTCCGAACACTGAAGCTTTCTTT. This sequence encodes CASGLVLSPNTEAFF.

CDR3 residues: CSVHRLAGDEQFF. Written as DNA, the CDR3 is TGCAGCGTACACAGACTAGCGGGAGATGAGCAGTTCTTC. V gene TRBV29-1 combines with J gene TRBJ2-1; 12 bases line up with TRBD2. Germline CDR1 and CDR2: SQVTM and ANQGSEA. Trimming removed 6 bases from V and 8 bases from J; junction bases left unmatched: 5. The CDR3 covers 13 residues.

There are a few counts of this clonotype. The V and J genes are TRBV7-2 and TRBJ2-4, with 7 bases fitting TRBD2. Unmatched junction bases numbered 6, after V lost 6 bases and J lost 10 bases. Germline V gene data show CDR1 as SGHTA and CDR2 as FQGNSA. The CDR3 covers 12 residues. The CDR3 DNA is TGTGCCAGCAGGGGGCGGGAGCAGATTCAGTACTTC. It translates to CASRGREQIQYF. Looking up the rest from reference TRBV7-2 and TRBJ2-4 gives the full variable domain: GAGVSQSPSNKVTEKGKDVELRCDPISGHTALYWYRQSLGQGLEFLIYFQGNSAPDKSGLPSDRFSAERTGGSVSTLTIQRTQQEDSAVYLCASRGREQIQYFGAGTRLSVL.

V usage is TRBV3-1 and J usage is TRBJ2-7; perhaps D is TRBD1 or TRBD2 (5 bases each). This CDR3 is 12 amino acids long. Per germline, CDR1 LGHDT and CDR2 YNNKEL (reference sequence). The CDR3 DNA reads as TGTGCCAGCAGCCAAGACGGGGCACGAATAAGCGTC. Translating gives CASSQDGARISV.

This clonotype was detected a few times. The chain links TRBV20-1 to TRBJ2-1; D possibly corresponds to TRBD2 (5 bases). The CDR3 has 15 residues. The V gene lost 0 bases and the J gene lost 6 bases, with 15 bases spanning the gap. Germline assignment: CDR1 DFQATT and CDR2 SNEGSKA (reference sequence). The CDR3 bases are TGCAGTGCTAGAGATTGGAGCGGATTTTTCAATGAGCAGTTCTTC. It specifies CSARDWSGFFNEQFF.

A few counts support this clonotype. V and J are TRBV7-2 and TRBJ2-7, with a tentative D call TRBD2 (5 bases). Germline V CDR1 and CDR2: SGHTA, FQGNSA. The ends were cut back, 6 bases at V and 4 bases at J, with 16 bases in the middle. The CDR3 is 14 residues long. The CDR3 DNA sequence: TGTGCCAGCAGTCCGCCGGTTCGGGATTACGAGCAGTACTTC. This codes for CASSPPVRDYEQYF.

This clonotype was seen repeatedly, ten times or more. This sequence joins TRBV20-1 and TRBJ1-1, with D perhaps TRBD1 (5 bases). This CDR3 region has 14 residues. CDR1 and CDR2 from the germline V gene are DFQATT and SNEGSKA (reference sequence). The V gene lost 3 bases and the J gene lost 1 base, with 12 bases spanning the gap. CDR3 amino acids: CSASGGTANTEAFF. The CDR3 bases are TGCAGTGCTAGTGGGGGGACCGCGAACACTGAAGCTTTCTTT.

The CDR3 loop reads CASSLWGRSYNEQFF. The CDR3 region has the DNA TGTGCCAGCAGTTTGTGGGGGAGGTCCTACAATGAGCAGTTCTTC. V is TRBV12-3 or TRBV12-4 and J is TRBJ2-1, with a tentative D call TRBD2 (6 bases). The CDR3 covers 15 residues. V was clipped by 3 bases and J by 1 base, with 10 bases between them.

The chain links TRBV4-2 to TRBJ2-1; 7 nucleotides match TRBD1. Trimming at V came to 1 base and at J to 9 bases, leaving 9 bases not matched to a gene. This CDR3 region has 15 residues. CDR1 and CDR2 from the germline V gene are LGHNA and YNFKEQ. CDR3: CASSQGDRVRGEQFF. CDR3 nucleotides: TGTGCCAGCAGCCAAGGCGACAGGGTTCGGGGTGAGCAGTTCTTC.

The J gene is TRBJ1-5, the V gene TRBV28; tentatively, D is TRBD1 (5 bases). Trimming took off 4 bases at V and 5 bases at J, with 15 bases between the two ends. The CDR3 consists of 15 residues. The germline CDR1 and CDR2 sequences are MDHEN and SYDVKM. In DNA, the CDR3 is TGTGCCAGCAGTTCCCCCCGGGGGGGGGATCAGCCCCAGCATTTT. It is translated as CASSSPRGGDQPQHF.